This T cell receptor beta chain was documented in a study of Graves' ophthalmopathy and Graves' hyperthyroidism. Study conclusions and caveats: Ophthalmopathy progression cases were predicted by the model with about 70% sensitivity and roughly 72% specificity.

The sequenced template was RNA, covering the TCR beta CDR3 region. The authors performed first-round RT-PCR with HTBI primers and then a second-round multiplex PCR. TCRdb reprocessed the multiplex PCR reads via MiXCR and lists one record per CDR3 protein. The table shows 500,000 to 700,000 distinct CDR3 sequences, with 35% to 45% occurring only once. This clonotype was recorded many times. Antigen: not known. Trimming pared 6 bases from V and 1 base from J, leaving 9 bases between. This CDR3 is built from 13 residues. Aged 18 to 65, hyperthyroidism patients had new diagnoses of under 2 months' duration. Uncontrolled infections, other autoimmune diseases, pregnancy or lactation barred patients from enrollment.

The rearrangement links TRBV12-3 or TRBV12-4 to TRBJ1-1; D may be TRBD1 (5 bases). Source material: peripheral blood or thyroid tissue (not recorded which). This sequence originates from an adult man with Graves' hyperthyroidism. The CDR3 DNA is TGTGCCAGCAGAGCAGGGACGAACACTGAAGCTTTCTTT. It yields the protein CASRAGTNTEAFF.